This T cell receptor beta chain was profiled in a study of OX40 agonist ivuxolimab in advanced cancers. Whole-study context: A partial response was reached by three patients: one with hepatocellular carcinoma and two with cutaneous melanoma.

The study, taken as a whole, reports: Near-lowest levels of clonal expansion characterized partial responders at 0.1-3.0 mg/kg.

Using immunoSEQ multiplex PCR, the repertoire was profiled, and TCRdb retains in-frame clones only, with some absent. The sample lists about 69,000 clones; around four fifths were seen once. This clone has a handful of counts. Its antigen is not known. The CDR3 totals 12 residues. From germline, CDR1 is MGHRA and CDR2 YSYEKL. The V and J ends lost 6 bases and 10 bases respectively, with 12 bases between them. The genes are TRBV4-1 and TRBJ1-4, with D perhaps TRBD1 (5 bases). Sample: CD4+ or CD8+ T cells sorted from blood, taken in a trial of the OX40 agonist ivuxolimab. This TCR was recovered from an adult with an advanced solid tumor such as melanoma, head and neck, liver or kidney cancer. The CDR3 sequence: CASSPVGGKLFF. CDR3 nucleotides: TGCGCCAGCAGTCCGGTGGGGGGAAAACTGTTTTTT.